The rows below give T cell receptor beta chains drawn from one sample of a study of Graves' ophthalmopathy and Graves' hyperthyroidism. TCRdb ran MiXCR on the multiplex PCR reads and lists one entry per CDR3 protein. The sample lists around 51,000 distinct CDR3 sequences; about 50% were seen once. The source material was peripheral blood. The receptor set was obtained from an adult man with Graves' ophthalmopathy. The CDR3 runs from the conserved cysteine through the conserved F or W. D genes are given only for firm matches. A row's size may be missing; if present it is once, few, many or a size class.

D	J	V	size	CDR3	DNA
.	TRBJ1-5	TRBV7-8	.	CASSPSNQPQHF	TGTGCCAGCAGCCCTAGCAATCAGCCCCAGCATTTT
TRBD2	TRBJ2-5	TRBV20-1	many	CSARGTTETQYF	TGCAGTGCTAGGGGGACTACGGAGACCCAGTACTTC
.	TRBJ1-2	TRBV14	once	CASSQDYRRFDGYTF	TGTGCCAGCAGCCAAGACTACAGGAGGTTTGATGGCTACACCTTC
.	TRBJ1-4	TRBV27	few	CASSRLRVKTNEKLFF	TGTGCCAGCAGCCGCCTCAGGGTTAAAACTAATGAAAAACTGTTTTTT
.	TRBJ2-3	TRBV28	many	CASSPRPPSTDTQYF	TGTGCCAGCAGCCCCAGACCCCCCTCCACAGATACGCAGTATTTT
.	TRBJ2-5	TRBV10-3	many	CAISPGLQETQYF	TGTGCCATCAGTCCGGGTCTCCAAGAGACCCAGTACTTC
.	TRBJ2-2	TRBV2	.	CASSEDYTNTGELFF	TGTGCCAGCAGTGAGGACTACACGAACACCGGGGAGCTGTTTTTT
.	TRBJ2-7	TRBV7-3	few	CASSSLGDEQYF	TGTGCCAGCAGTTCACTGGGAGACGAGCAGTACTTC
TRBD1	TRBJ2-1	TRBV2	medium-sized	CASRPDRVWDEQFF	TGTGCCAGCAGGCCTGACAGGGTGTGGGATGAGCAGTTCTTC
.	TRBJ2-3	TRBV5-1	many	CASSVSSPATTDTQYF	TGCGCCAGCAGCGTCTCGTCTCCCGCAACCACAGATACGCAGTATTTT
TRBD2	TRBJ2-1	TRBV28	many	CASTQETSGYNEQFF	TGTGCCAGCACCCAAGAGACTAGCGGGTACAATGAGCAGTTCTTC
.	TRBJ2-7	TRBV12-3/TRBV12-4	.	CASSSSRRAHEQYF	TGTGCCAGCAGTTCTTCCCGCAGGGCCCACGAGCAGTACTTC
.	TRBJ1-4	TRBV20-1	once	CSASSTSLATNEKLLF	TGCAGTGCTAGCTCGACAAGTCTTGCAACTAATGAAAAACTGCTTTTT
.	TRBJ2-7	TRBV2	.	CASSDGQGYYEQYF	TGTGCCAGCAGTGATGGGCAGGGGTACTACGAGCAGTACTTC
.	TRBJ2-3	TRBV10-3	.	CATTPTSTSDTQYF	TGTGCCACCACCCCCACATCGACTTCAGATACGCAGTATTTT
TRBD1	TRBJ2-1	TRBV20-1	many	CSARKWVGRGLMNEQFF	TGCAGTGCTAGAAAGTGGGTTGGCAGGGGGCTAATGAATGAGCAGTTCTTC
TRBD2	TRBJ2-5	TRBV2	once	CASSALAGSSQYF	TGTGCCAGCAGTGCACTAGCGGGGAGTTCTCAGTACTTC
.	TRBJ1-1	TRBV7-9	.	CASSLRTAPNTQAFF	TGTGCCAGTAGCCTCCGGACAGCTCCGAACACTCAAGCTTTCTTT
.	TRBJ2-2	TRBV25-1	.	CACSARGHTSGNTGELFF	.
.	TRBJ2-7	TRBV6-2/TRBV6-3	.	CASSYPGRYEQYF	TGTGCCAGCAGTTACCCGGGGCGATACGAGCAGTACTTC
TRBD2	TRBJ2-1	TRBV29-1	.	CASRLAGSSEQFF	TGTGCCAGTCGGCTAGCGGGATCTTCTGAGCAGTTCTTC
.	TRBJ2-5	TRBV2	.	CASSPGVGVYQETQYF	TGTGCCAGCAGCCCGGGAGTAGGGGTTTACCAAGAGACCCAGTACTTC
.	TRBJ2-3	TRBV19	many	CASSIVVDLNTQYF	TGTGCCAGTAGTATAGTCGTCGACCTCAATACGCAGTATTTT
TRBD1	TRBJ2-2	TRBV3-1	many	CASSLTGGDGELFF	TGTGCCAGCAGCCTCACAGGGGGTGACGGGGAGCTGTTTTTT
.	TRBJ2-1	TRBV7-3	many	CASSLKPLGAGVGYNEQFF	TGTGCCAGCAGCTTAAAGCCGTTGGGGGCGGGAGTGGGCTACAATGAGCAGTTCTTC
.	TRBJ2-1	TRBV20-1	many	CSAREMPYNEQFF	TGCAGTGCTAGAGAGATGCCCTACAATGAGCAGTTCTTC
TRBD1	TRBJ1-5	TRBV12-3/TRBV12-4	many	CASSSGTGTSSNQPQHF	TGTGCCAGCAGTTCGGGGACAGGTACTTCTAGCAATCAGCCCCAGCATTTT
.	TRBJ1-3	TRBV6-5	many	CASSYTRPSSGNTIYF	TGTGCCAGCAGTTACACCCGACCCAGCTCTGGAAACACCATATATTTT
.	TRBJ2-5	TRBV29-1	.	CSVEEGVQTQYF	TGCAGCGTTGAGGAGGGTGTCCAGACCCAGTACTTC
.	TRBJ1-4	TRBV18	few	CASSPGRAYNEKLFF	TGTGCCAGCTCACCTGGTAGGGCTTACAATGAAAAACTGTTTTTT
TRBD1	TRBJ2-5	TRBV20-1	.	CSARDSRGRGETQYF	TGCAGTGCTAGAGATTCCCGGGGCAGGGGGGAGACCCAGTACTTC
.	TRBJ1-4	TRBV19	.	CASSIQTHEKLFF	TGTGCCAGTAGTATCCAGACACATGAAAAACTGTTTTTT
.	TRBJ1-1	TRBV2	.	CASSYRQVNTEAFF	TGTGCCAGCAGTTACCGACAGGTGAACACTGAAGCTTTCTTT
TRBD2	TRBJ2-1	TRBV20-1	many	CSALPAGVSYNEQFF	TGCAGTGCCCTCCCAGCGGGAGTTTCCTACAATGAGCAGTTCTTC
TRBD2	TRBJ2-5	TRBV2	.	CASSEGQGLAGETQYF	TGTGCCAGCAGTGAAGGACAGGGACTAGCGGGAGAGACCCAGTACTTC